Listed below are T cell receptor beta chains from one sample, sequenced in a study of pediatric ulcerative colitis. The protocol was immunoSEQ multiplex PCR, while the TCRdb copy is restricted to in-frame clones and leaves out a portion. This sample has about 60,000 clones, with about 89% found just once. The sequenced sample consisted of blood. These TCRs come from a boy younger than 18 who was a control in a study of pediatric ulcerative colitis. Each CDR3 is given with its conserved first and last residue. Each record gives: V gene, D gene, J gene, clone size, CDR3 DNA, CDR3 protein. D genes are given only for firm matches. A row's size may be missing; if present it is once, few, many or a size class.

>TRBV6-1|TRBD1|TRBJ2-7|-
TGTGCCAGCACCCCCGGACAGGGGTATCTCTACGAGCAGTACTTC
CASTPGQGYLYEQYF
>TRBV7-9|-|TRBJ1-5|-
TGTGCCAGCAGCGGAGATTATAGCAATCAGCCCCAGCATTTT
CASSGDYSNQPQHF
>TRBV5-1|TRBD2|TRBJ2-3|-
TGCGCCAGCAGCTTAGAGACTAGCGGGGGCACAGATACGCAGTATTTT
CASSLETSGGTDTQYF
>TRBV10-3|-|TRBJ1-5|-
TGTGCCATCAGTCTCGACGGTAATAGCAATCAGCCCCAGCATTTT
CAISLDGNSNQPQHF
>TRBV13|TRBD1|TRBJ2-1|-
TGTGCCAGCAACCCCACGACAGGGGGCGCAGACAATGAGCAGTTCTTC
CASNPTTGGADNEQFF
>TRBV6-1|-|TRBJ2-7|-
TGTGCCAGCAGTGAAGCGTGGACGACCGACGACGAGCAGTACTTC
CASSEAWTTDDEQYF
>TRBV2|TRBD2|TRBJ2-3|-
TGTGCCAGCAGTGAGTGGACTAGCAGGACAGATACGCAGTATTTT
CASSEWTSRTDTQYF
>TRBV7-8|-|TRBJ1-6|few
TGTGCCAGCAGCTTAGGGCAGGGATTTTCACCCCTCCACTTT
CASSLGQGFSPLHF
>TRBV6-6|TRBD1|TRBJ2-7|-
TGTGCCAGCAGACAGGGGTCAGGGGTATCCTACGAGCAGTACTTC
CASRQGSGVSYEQYF
>TRBV29-1|-|TRBJ2-1|-
TGCAGCGTTGAAGGTCCGGGAGATTGGTATGAGCAGTTCTTC
CSVEGPGDWYEQFF
>TRBV19|TRBD2|TRBJ2-3|-
TGTGCCAGTAGTATATCCCTACTAGCGGGTATCACAGATACGCAGTATTTT
CASSISLLAGITDTQYF
>TRBV7-7|-|TRBJ2-1|-
TGTGCCAGCAGCTTAGGCACCGTGAATGAGCAGTTCTTC
CASSLGTVNEQFF
>TRBV28|-|TRBJ1-5|-
TGTGCCAGCAGTTTCACAGAATACAATCAGCCCCAGCATTTT
CASSFTEYNQPQHF
>TRBV7-2|TRBD1|TRBJ1-2|once
TGTGCCAGCAGCTTAGCCCGCGGACAGGGGCGACACTACTATGGCTACACCTTC
CASSLARGQGRHYYGYTF
>TRBV10-3|TRBD2|TRBJ2-3|-
TGTGCCATCAGGGGGTCGGAGGGAGCGGGGGCAGATACGCAGTATTTT
CAIRGSEGAGADTQYF
>TRBV20-1|-|TRBJ2-3|once
TGCAGTGCGAGAAATGTCGAGCAGTATTTT
CSARNVEQYF
>TRBV28|TRBD2|TRBJ2-7|-
TGTGCCAGCAGTTCCTCTAGCGGGAGCGGGCCCAACGAGCAGTACTTC
CASSSSSGSGPNEQYF
>TRBV21-1|-|TRBJ2-2|few
TGTGCCAGCAGCAAAGTAAATAACGGGGAGCTGTTTTTT
CASSKVNNGELFF
>TRBV6-5|-|TRBJ2-7|-
TGTGCCAGCAGCGTAGGCTCCGAGCAGTACTTC
CASSVGSEQYF
>TRBV7-7|-|TRBJ2-1|-
TGTGCTAGCAGCAGATTAGCGGAGGGCCACAATGAGCAGTTCTTC
CASSRLAEGHNEQFF
>TRBV5-1|TRBD1|TRBJ1-1|-
TGCGCCAGCAGCTTTGGGACAGCTGAAGCTTTCTTT
CASSFGTAEAFF
>TRBV5-5|-|TRBJ2-2|-
TGTGCCAGCAGCTTGAACAGCGCATTGGTCTGGACGGGGGAGCTGTTTTTT
CASSLNSALVWTGELFF
>TRBV5-4|-|TRBJ2-7|-
TGTGCCAGCAGCGCGGAAGCACAGAGCTCCTACGAGCAGTACTTC
CASSAEAQSSYEQYF
>TRBV9|-|TRBJ2-3|-
TGTGCCAGCAGCGGTTCGATGAAGGGCACAGATACGCAGTATTTT
CASSGSMKGTDTQYF
>TRBV6-5|TRBD2|TRBJ2-3|-
TGTGCCAGCAGGCGACTAGCGGGGCTCACAGATACGCAGTATTTT
CASRRLAGLTDTQYF
>TRBV9|-|TRBJ1-5|few
TGTGCCAGCAGCGTAGGCTTGGGGAATCAGCCCCAGCATTTT
CASSVGLGNQPQHF
>TRBV15|TRBD2|TRBJ2-7|-
TGTGCCACCAGCAGAGATTTAGCGGGTGAGCAGTACTTC
CATSRDLAGEQYF
>TRBV5-1|-|TRBJ2-1|once
TGCGCCAGCAGCTCCTACAATGAGCAGTTCTTC
CASSSYNEQFF
>TRBV19|-|TRBJ1-3|-
TGTGCCAGTGTTCCTACAGGTAGCTCTGGAAACACCATATATTTT
CASVPTGSSGNTIYF
>TRBV6-1|TRBD1|TRBJ1-4|-
TGTGCCAGCAACGAGGGGGCGCCGAACGAAAAACTGTTTTTT
CASNEGAPNEKLFF
>TRBV5-4|-|TRBJ2-4|-
TGTGCCAGCAGCTTGGGACAGCTAGCCAAAAACATTCAGTACTTC
CASSLGQLAKNIQYF
>TRBV14|-|TRBJ2-7|-
TGTGCCAGCAGCCAAGATCCAATTGACGAGCAGTACTTC
CASSQDPIDEQYF
>TRBV27|-|TRBJ1-1|-
TGTGCCAGCAGTTTATATGCAGGCCTCACTGAAGCTTTCTTT
CASSLYAGLTEAFF
>TRBV5-1|-|TRBJ2-3|-
TGCGCCAGCACGACTAGCACAGATACGCAGTATTTT
CASTTSTDTQYF
>TRBV5-6|-|TRBJ1-1|-
TGTGCCAGCAGCCTCTTCTCGGGCACTGAAGCTTTCTTT
CASSLFSGTEAFF
>TRBV19|-|TRBJ1-1|-
TGTGCCAGTAGACCAGGGTGGGACACTGAAGCTTTCTTT
CASRPGWDTEAFF
>TRBV6-1|-|TRBJ1-6|-
TGTGCCAGCAGTGTGGCCCCAGGTGATTCACCCCTCCACTTT
CASSVAPGDSPLHF
>TRBV5-6|-|TRBJ2-1|-
TGTGCCAGCAGCGCGGGACGGTCCGTTGCTGAGCAGTTCTTC
CASSAGRSVAEQFF
>TRBV28|TRBD1|TRBJ2-7|-
TGTGCCAGCAGGAGACAGGGGGGGACCTACGAGCAGTACTTC
CASRRQGGTYEQYF
>TRBV19|TRBD1|TRBJ1-1|once
TGTGCCAGTAGCAAGACAGGGGGTGCTTCTTGGAACACTGAAGCTTTCTTT
CASSKTGGASWNTEAFF
>TRBV19|-|TRBJ2-3|-
TGTGCCAGTAGTATTATCTTTCCTAGTAGCACAGATACGCAGTATTTT
CASSIIFPSSTDTQYF
>TRBV10-3|-|TRBJ2-1|-
TGTGCCATCAGTGAGTCGATTCATACGGGAGTGGATTACAATGAGCAGTTCTTC
CAISESIHTGVDYNEQFF
>TRBV4-3|-|TRBJ2-1|-
TGCGCCAGCAGCCTCACGACCAGGGTGTCGGTGGTCTTC
CASSLTTRVSVVF
>TRBV6-1|-|TRBJ1-5|-
TGTGCCAGCAGTGAAGCAGGTTATGGAGGCAATCAGCCCCAGCATTTT
CASSEAGYGGNQPQHF
>TRBV29-1|TRBD1|TRBJ2-7|-
TGCAGCCTAAAAAAGCCGGGACAGGGGGTAGGTGAGAAGCTCTACGAGCAGTACTTC
CSLKKPGQGVGEKLYEQYF
>TRBV5-1|TRBD1|TRBJ1-1|-
TGCGCCAGCAGCAGCGGACAGGGCCTATTCATGAACACTGAAGCTTTCTTT
CASSSGQGLFMNTEAFF
>TRBV9|-|TRBJ1-2|-
TGTGCCAGCAGCGTAGGGGGGGCCGACTATGGCTACACCTTC
CASSVGGADYGYTF
>TRBV23-1|-|TRBJ1-1|-
TGCGCCAGCAGCCCCTTCCGGGAGGAGAACACTGAAGCTTTCTTT
CASSPFREENTEAFF
>TRBV6-6|-|TRBJ1-2|-
TGTGCCAGCAGTTACGATGCGTTCAACTATGGCTACACCTTC
CASSYDAFNYGYTF
>TRBV5-1|TRBD1|TRBJ1-6|-
TGCGCCAGCAGCTGGGGACAGGGGAGTAATTCACCCCTCCACTTT
CASSWGQGSNSPLHF
>TRBV18|-|TRBJ1-1|-
TGTGCCAGCTCACCAGAGGCAGGGGAGAACACTGAAGCTTTCTTT
CASSPEAGENTEAFF
>TRBV2|-|TRBJ2-7|-
TGTGCCAGCAGTGCAGGGTACTACGAGCAGTACTTC
CASSAGYYEQYF
>TRBV5-6|-|TRBJ2-5|-
TGTGCCAGCAGCGCTAGGGGGGCGGGAAGAGAGACCCAGTACTTC
CASSARGAGRETQYF
>TRBV28|-|TRBJ2-5|-
TGTGCCAGCAACTTGGGGGTGGAGACCCAGTACTTC
CASNLGVETQYF
>TRBV5-1|-|TRBJ1-6|-
TGCGCCAGCAGCTTGGCCCGGAATAATTCACCCCTCCACTTT
CASSLARNNSPLHF
>TRBV18|TRBD1|TRBJ1-4|-
TGTGCCAGCTCAGGGGACAGGGAGAAAGCAACTAATGAAAAACTGTTTTTT
CASSGDREKATNEKLFF
>TRBV15|-|TRBJ1-1|-
TGTGCCACCAGCAGAGATTTGGCAGAGAACACTGAAGCTTTCTTT
CATSRDLAENTEAFF